These T cell receptor beta chains were read from a single sample in a study of blood T cell repertoires in COVID-19. The repertoire was sequenced with immunoSEQ multiplex PCR; TCRdb's copy has only in-frame clones and lacks some. The sample has under 150,000 clones, approximately 82% seen once. Sequenced: peripheral blood. The source of these receptors is an elderly man with active or convalescent COVID-19. Both conserved end residues are part of each CDR3. The order of the fields is D gene, V gene, J gene, CDR3 length, clone size, CDR3 protein, CDR3 DNA. A D gene is named only where the DNA matches it firmly. Clone sizes are given selectively: once, few, many, or a class where the clone is expanded.

.	TRBV7-3	TRBJ1-1	14	.	CASSSWAGNTEAFF	TGTGCCAGCAGCTCATGGGCAGGGAACACTGAAGCTTTCTTT
TRBD1	TRBV5-1	TRBJ1-6	15	.	CASSFQGEGSSPLHF	TGCGCCAGCAGCTTTCAGGGGGAAGGATCATCACCCCTCCACTTT
.	TRBV5-8	TRBJ1-4	13	.	CASSFWGDEKLFF	TGTGCCAGCAGCTTTTGGGGAGATGAAAAACTGTTTTTT
TRBD2	TRBV6-5	TRBJ2-7	16	.	CASSSVVAGGRYEQYF	TGTGCCAGCAGTTCCGTGGTAGCGGGGGGGCGGTACGAGCAGTACTTC
TRBD2	TRBV9	TRBJ2-1	15	.	CASSVVAGSYNEQFF	TGTGCCAGCAGCGTAGTAGCGGGATCCTACAATGAGCAGTTCTTC
TRBD1	TRBV18	TRBJ2-5	14	.	CASSPQGARETQYF	TGTGCCAGCTCACCTCAGGGGGCAAGGGAGACCCAGTACTTC
.	TRBV5-1	TRBJ2-1	14	.	CASSLIDSANEQFF	TGCGCCAGCAGCCTTATCGACAGCGCGAATGAGCAGTTCTTC
.	TRBV6-4	TRBJ1-6	14	.	CASSAGFYNSPLHF	TGTGCCAGCAGCGCGGGGTTTTATAATTCACCCCTCCACTTT
.	TRBV7-2	TRBJ2-5	16	once	CASSLLPPILEETQYF	TGTGCCAGCAGCTTATTACCCCCGATTCTAGAAGAGACCCAGTACTTC
TRBD1	TRBV14	TRBJ1-2	16	.	CASSQEGQRTPYGYTF	TGTGCCAGCAGCCAAGAGGGACAGCGAACTCCCTATGGCTACACCTTC
.	TRBV2	TRBJ1-3	13	.	CARKEVSGNTIYF	TGTGCCAGAAAGGAGGTCTCTGGAAACACCATATATTTT
.	TRBV19	TRBJ1-2	14	.	CASRLSQSGYGYTF	TGTGCCAGTAGGCTAAGTCAGAGCGGCTATGGCTACACCTTC
TRBD1	TRBV4-3	TRBJ1-4	13	once	CASSQGGQGAAVF	TGCGCCAGCAGCCAAGGCGGACAGGGGGCGGCTGTTTTT
.	TRBV7-8	TRBJ2-5	13	once	CASSRSREETQYF	TGTGCCAGCAGCCGAAGTAGAGAAGAGACCCAGTACTTC
.	TRBV6-1	TRBJ2-7	13	.	CASSESLAYEQYF	TGTGCCAGCAGTGAATCACTAGCCTACGAGCAGTACTTC
.	TRBV10-3	TRBJ1-2	15	.	CAISGGGAPNYGYTF	TGTGCCATCAGTGGGGGCGGGGCTCCTAACTATGGCTACACCTTC
TRBD2	TRBV7-8	TRBJ2-1	14	.	CASSLELANNEQFF	TGTGCCAGCAGCTTAGAACTAGCGAACAATGAGCAGTTCTTC
.	TRBV9	TRBJ2-1	16	.	CASSKQGRGSYNEQFF	TGTGCCAGCAGCAAACAGGGTAGAGGCTCCTACAATGAGCAGTTCTTC
TRBD1	TRBV15	TRBJ1-1	17	.	CATSRGRQGAKNTEAFF	TGTGCCACCAGCAGGGGTCGACAGGGGGCTAAAAACACTGAAGCTTTCTTT
.	TRBV7-2	TRBJ1-1	15	.	CASSLYRGGNTEAFF	TGTGCCAGCAGCTTATACCGGGGGGGGAACACTGAAGCTTTCTTT
TRBD2	TRBV3-1/TRBV3-2	TRBJ2-5	14	.	CASSSGTSGGTQYF	TGTGCCAGCAGTTCCGGGACTAGCGGGGGGACCCAGTACTTC
TRBD1	TRBV19	TRBJ1-2	14	.	CASTPDRGYYGYTF	TGTGCCAGTACTCCCGACAGGGGCTACTATGGCTACACCTTC
.	TRBV21-1	TRBJ2-7	15	.	CASSKALGGSYEQYF	TGTGCCAGCAGCAAAGCGCTCGGGGGATCCTACGAGCAGTACTTC
.	TRBV12-3/TRBV12-4	TRBJ1-2	12	.	CASSASGQGYTF	TGTGCCAGCAGTGCGTCCGGACAAGGCTACACCTTC
.	TRBV7-3	TRBJ2-7	12	.	CASSSTGYEQYF	TGTGCCAGCAGCTCTACAGGGTACGAGCAGTACTTC
TRBD1	TRBV7-2	TRBJ1-5	13	.	CASSDRGNQPQHF	TGTGCCAGCAGCGACAGGGGCAATCAGCCCCAGCATTTT
TRBD1	TRBV10-2	TRBJ2-7	15	.	CASGRETGGSGEQYF	TGCGCCAGCGGCCGAGAGACAGGGGGCTCCGGTGAGCAGTACTTC
TRBD1	TRBV7-9	TRBJ1-5	17	.	CASSLGTGDVGNQPQHF	TGTGCCAGCAGCTTAGGGACAGGGGACGTTGGCAATCAGCCCCAGCATTTT
.	TRBV20-1	TRBJ1-1	14	.	CSANELTGNTEAFF	TGCAGTGCTAATGAACTGACAGGGAACACTGAAGCTTTCTTT
.	TRBV5-4	TRBJ1-2	14	.	CASSLETGTGGYTF	TGTGCCAGCAGCTTGGAGACAGGAACGGGCGGCTACACCTTC
.	TRBV30	TRBJ1-4	12	.	CGQVATNEKLFF	TGTGGACAGGTTGCAACTAATGAAAAACTGTTTTTT
.	TRBV9	TRBJ2-5	16	.	CASSVGGGSPQETQYF	TGTGCCAGCAGCGTAGGTGGGGGGTCCCCCCAAGAGACCCAGTACTTC
.	TRBV19	TRBJ2-7	16	few	CASATGGEWGSYEQYF	TGTGCCAGTGCTACTGGGGGCGAATGGGGCTCCTACGAGCAGTACTTC
TRBD1	TRBV5-1	TRBJ2-1	15	.	CASSPGQGSYNEQFF	TGCGCCAGCAGCCCGGGACAGGGATCCTACAATGAGCAGTTCTTC
.	TRBV18	TRBJ2-5	13	once	CASSQELGETQYF	TGTGCCAGCTCACAAGAACTGGGCGAGACCCAGTACTTC
.	TRBV7-8	TRBJ1-6	16	.	CASSLNRDPYNSPLHF	TGTGCCAGCAGTTTGAACAGGGACCCCTATAATTCACCCCTCCACTTT
TRBD2	TRBV6-5	TRBJ2-7	12	.	CATGLGRYEQYF	TGTGCCACTGGACTAGGACGCTACGAGCAGTACTTC
.	TRBV4-1	TRBJ2-5	13	.	CASSDQQVSTQYF	TGCGCCAGCAGCGACCAACAGGTTTCGACCCAGTACTTC
.	TRBV15	TRBJ2-7	15	.	CATSRGRTDPYEQYF	TGTGCCACCAGCAGAGGAAGGACAGACCCCTACGAGCAGTACTTC
TRBD1	TRBV27	TRBJ1-1	14	.	CASSLAGGEFEAFF	TGTGCCAGCAGTTTAGCAGGGGGCGAGTTTGAAGCTTTCTTT
TRBD1	TRBV7-9	TRBJ2-7	15	.	CASSSPRQGYYEQYF	TGTGCCAGCAGCTCCCCGAGACAGGGATACTACGAGCAGTACTTC
.	TRBV28	TRBJ1-5	12	.	CASGHRNQPQHF	TGTGCCAGCGGACACCGCAATCAGCCCCAGCATTTT